The clone carrying this T cell receptor (beta chain) occurred a few times. Here immunoSEQ multiplex PCR was the method, and the copy in TCRdb shows in-frame clones only, minus some. The data contain 25,000 to 35,000 clones, under 95% of them singletons. This sample stems from a study of T cells in tuberculosis. Germline V gene data show CDR1 as LNHDA and CDR2 as SQIVND (reference sequence). V dropped 5 bases and J dropped 3; count of bases not matched to a gene: 4. The CDR3 extends over 14 amino acids. Time point given: new active TB diagnosis, blood taken before or within 7 days of starting treatment. Unsorted cryopreserved PBMC were sequenced, averaging around 100,000 T cells per clinical donor.

The source of this sequence is an adult with tuberculosis. Some clones in this sample may be carry-over from other donors' samples. Sequenced here: PBMCs, sampled at tuberculosis diagnosis. The rearrangement joins TRBV19 to TRBJ1-2, with 9 bases lining up with TRBD1. CDR3 in DNA: TGTGCCAGTAGTCCTCGGACAGGGGACTATGGCTACACCTTC. Translation: CASSPRTGDYGYTF. The full variable domain, in which reference TRBV19 and TRBJ1-2 provide the parts outside the CDR3, is DGGITQSPKYLFRKEGQNVTLSCEQNLNHDAMYWYRQDPGQGLRLIYYSQIVNDFQKGDIAEGYSVSREKKESFPLTVTSAQKNPTAFYLCASSPRTGDYGYTFGSGTRLTVV.